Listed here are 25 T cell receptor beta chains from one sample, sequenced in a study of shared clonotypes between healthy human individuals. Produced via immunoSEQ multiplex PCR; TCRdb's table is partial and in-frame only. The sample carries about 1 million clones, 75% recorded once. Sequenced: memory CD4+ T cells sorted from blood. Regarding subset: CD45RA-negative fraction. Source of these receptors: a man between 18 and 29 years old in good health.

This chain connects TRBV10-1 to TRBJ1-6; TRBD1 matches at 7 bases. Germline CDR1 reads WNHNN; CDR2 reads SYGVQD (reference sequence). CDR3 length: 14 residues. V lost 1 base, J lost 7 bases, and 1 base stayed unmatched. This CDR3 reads CASSELQGNSPLHF. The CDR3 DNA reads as TGCGCCAGCAGTGAGTTACAGGGGAATTCACCCCTCCACTTT.

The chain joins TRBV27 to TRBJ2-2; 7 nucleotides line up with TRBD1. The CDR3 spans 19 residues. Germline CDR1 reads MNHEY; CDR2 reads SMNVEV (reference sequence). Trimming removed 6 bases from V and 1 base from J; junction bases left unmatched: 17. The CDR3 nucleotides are TGTGCCAGCAGCCATACTACCTGGACAGGATGGGTGAACACCGGGGAGCTGTTTTTT. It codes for CASSHTTWTGWVNTGELFF.

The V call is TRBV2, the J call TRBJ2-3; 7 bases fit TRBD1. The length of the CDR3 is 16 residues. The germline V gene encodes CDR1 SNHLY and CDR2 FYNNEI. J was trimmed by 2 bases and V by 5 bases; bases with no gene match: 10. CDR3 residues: CASSKDRDSYTDTQYF. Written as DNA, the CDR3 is TGTGCCAGCAGTAAAGACCGGGACAGCTACACAGATACGCAGTATTTT. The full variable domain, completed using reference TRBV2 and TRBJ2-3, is EPEVTQTPSHQVTQMGQEVILRCVPISNHLYFYWYRQILGQKVEFLVSFYNNEISEKSEIFDDQFSVERPDGSNFTLKIRSTKLEDSAMYFCASSKDRDSYTDTQYFGPGTRLTVL.

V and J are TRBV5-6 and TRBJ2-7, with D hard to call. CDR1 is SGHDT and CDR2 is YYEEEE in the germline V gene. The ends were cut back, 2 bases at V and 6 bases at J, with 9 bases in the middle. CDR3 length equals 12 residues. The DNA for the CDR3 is TGTGCCAGCAGCTTAATTGTCGGCGAGCAGTACTTC. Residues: CASSLIVGEQYF.

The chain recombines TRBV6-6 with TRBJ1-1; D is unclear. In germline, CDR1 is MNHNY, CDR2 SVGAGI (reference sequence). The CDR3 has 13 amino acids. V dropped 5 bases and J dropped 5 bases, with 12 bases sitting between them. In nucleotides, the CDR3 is TGTGCCAGCAGTCGTGATAGTGGGACTGAAGCTTTCTTT. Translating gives CASSRDSGTEAFF.

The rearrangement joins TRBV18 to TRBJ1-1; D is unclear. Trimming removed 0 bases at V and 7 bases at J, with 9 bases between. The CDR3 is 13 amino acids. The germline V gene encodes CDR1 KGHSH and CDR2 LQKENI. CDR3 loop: CASSPPVHGEAFF. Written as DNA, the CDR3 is TGTGCCAGCTCACCACCGGTGCACGGTGAAGCTTTCTTT.

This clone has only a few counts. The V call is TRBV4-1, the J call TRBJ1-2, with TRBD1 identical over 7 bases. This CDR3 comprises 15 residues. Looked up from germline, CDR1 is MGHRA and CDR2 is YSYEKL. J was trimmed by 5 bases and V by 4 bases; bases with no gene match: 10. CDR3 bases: TGCGCCAGCAGCCCTTACGAGGGGGCGGGATATGGCTACACCTTC. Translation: CASSPYEGAGYGYTF.

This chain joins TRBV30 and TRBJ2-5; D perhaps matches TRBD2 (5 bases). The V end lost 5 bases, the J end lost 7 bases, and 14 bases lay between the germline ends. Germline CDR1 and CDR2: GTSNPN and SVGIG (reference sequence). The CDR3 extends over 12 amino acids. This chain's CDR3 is CAWALAVATQYF. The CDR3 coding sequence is TGTGCCTGGGCCCTAGCCGTGGCGACCCAGTACTTC.

As DNA, the CDR3 is TGTGCCAGCAGCCCAGGCAGCAGCAGTGTAAATGAGCAGTTCTTC. Translation: CASSPGSSSVNEQFF. J is TRBJ2-1 and V is TRBV7-8, with no clear D. Germline CDR1 reads SGHVS; CDR2 reads FQNEAQ. V was clipped by 5 bases and J by 7 bases, with 18 bases between them. CDR3 length: 15 amino acids. Complete variable domain (other parts from reference TRBV7-8 and TRBJ2-1): GAGVSQSPRYKVAKRGQDVALRCDPISGHVSLFWYQQALGQGPEFLTYFQNEAQLDKSGLPSDRFFAERPEGSVSTLKIQRTQQEDSAVYLCASSPGSSSVNEQFFGPGTRLTVL.

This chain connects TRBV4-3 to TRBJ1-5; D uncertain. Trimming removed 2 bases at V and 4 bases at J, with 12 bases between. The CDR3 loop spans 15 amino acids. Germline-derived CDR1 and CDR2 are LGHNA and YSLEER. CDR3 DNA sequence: TGCGCCAGCAGCCAACACGAAGGGTCTAATCAGCCCCAGCATTTT. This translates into CASSQHEGSNQPQHF.

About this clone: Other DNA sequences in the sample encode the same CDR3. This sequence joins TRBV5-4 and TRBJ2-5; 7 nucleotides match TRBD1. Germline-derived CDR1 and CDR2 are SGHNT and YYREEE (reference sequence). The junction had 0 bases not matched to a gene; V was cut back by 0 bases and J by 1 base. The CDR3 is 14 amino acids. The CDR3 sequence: CASSLDRGQETQYF. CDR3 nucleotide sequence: TGTGCCAGCAGCTTGGACAGGGGCCAAGAGACCCAGTACTTC.

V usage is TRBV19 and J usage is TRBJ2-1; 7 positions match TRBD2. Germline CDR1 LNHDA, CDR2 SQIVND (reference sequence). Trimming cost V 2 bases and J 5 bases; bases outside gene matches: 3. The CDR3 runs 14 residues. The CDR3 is CASSILGGNNEQFF. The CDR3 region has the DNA TGTGCCAGTAGTATATTGGGGGGGAACAATGAGCAGTTCTTC.

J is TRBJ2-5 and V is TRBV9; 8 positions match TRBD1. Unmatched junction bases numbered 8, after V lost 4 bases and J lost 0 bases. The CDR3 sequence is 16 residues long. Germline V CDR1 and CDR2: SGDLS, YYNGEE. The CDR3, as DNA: TGTGCCAGCAGCCAGGCGACAGGGGTGTACCAAGAGACCCAGTACTTC. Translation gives CASSQATGVYQETQYF.

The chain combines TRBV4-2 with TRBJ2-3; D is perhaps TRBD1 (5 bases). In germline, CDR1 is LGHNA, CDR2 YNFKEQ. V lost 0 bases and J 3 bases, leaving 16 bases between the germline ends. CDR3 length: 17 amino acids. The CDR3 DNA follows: TGTGCCAGCAGCCAAGAGGTCGGTCAAGGGGCAACAGATACGCAGTATTTT. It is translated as CASSQEVGQGATDTQYF.

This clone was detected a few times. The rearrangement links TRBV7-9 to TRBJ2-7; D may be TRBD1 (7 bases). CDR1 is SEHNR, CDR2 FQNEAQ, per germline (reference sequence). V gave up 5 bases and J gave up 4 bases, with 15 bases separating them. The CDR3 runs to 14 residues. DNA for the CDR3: TGTGCCAGCAGCCAACCGGCAGGGGGGTACGAGCAGTACTTC. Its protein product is CASSQPAGGYEQYF.

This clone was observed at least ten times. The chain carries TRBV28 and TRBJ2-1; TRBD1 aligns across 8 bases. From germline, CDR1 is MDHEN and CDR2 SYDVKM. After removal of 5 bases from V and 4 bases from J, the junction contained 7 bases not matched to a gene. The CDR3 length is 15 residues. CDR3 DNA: TGTGCCAGCAGTATGGACAGGGCGATTTACAATGAGCAGTTCTTC. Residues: CASSMDRAIYNEQFF.

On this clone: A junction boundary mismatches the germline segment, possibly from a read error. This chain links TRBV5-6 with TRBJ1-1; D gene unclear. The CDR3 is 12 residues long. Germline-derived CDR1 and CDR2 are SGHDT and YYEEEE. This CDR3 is CASSSVKTEAFF. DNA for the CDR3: TGTGCCAGCAGCTCCGTGAAAACTGAAGCTTTCTTT.

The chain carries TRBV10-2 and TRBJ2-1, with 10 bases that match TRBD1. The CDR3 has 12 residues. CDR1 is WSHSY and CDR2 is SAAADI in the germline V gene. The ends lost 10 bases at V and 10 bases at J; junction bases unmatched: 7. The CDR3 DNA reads TGCGCCACTGGACAGGGGGTCGGGGAGCAGTTCTTC. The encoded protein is CATGQGVGEQFF.

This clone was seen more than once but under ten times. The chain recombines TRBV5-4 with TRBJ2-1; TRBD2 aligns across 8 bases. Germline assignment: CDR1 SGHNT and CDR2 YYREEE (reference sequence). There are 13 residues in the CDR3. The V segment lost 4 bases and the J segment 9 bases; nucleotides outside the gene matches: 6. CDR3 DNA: TGTGCCAGCAGCACCGGGACTAGAGTTGAGCAGTTCTTC. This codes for CASSTGTRVEQFF.

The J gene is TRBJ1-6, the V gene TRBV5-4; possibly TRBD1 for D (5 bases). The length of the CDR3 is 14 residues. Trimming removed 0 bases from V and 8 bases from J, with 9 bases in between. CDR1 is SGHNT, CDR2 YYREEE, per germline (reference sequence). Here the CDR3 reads CASSLEQGDSPLHF. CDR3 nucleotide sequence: TGTGCCAGCAGCTTGGAGCAGGGCGATTCACCCCTCCACTTT.

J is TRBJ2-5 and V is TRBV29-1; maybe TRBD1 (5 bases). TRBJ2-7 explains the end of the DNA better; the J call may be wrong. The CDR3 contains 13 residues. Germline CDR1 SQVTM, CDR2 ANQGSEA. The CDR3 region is CSVVFAGKYEQYF. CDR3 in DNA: TGCAGCGTTGTCTTTGCAGGGAAGTACGAGCAGTACTTC.

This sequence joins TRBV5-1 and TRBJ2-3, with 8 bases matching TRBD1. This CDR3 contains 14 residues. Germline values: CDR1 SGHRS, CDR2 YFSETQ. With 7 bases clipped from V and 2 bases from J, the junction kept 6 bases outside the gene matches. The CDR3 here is CASGGTGNTDTQYF. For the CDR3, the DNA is TGCGCCAGCGGAGGGACAGGAAACACAGATACGCAGTATTTT.

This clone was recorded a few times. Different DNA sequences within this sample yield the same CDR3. In DNA form, the CDR3 reads TGTGCCAGCAGCTCTAGCGGTTCCTCCTACGAGCAGTACTTC. It encodes CASSSSGSSYEQYF. The chain joins TRBV7-2 to TRBJ2-7; TRBD2 aligns across 7 bases. Germline-derived CDR1 and CDR2 are SGHTA and FQGNSA. The J segment lost 0 bases and the V segment lost 4 bases, leaving 3 bases of the junction unmatched. CDR3 length: 14 amino acids. Drawing the rest from reference TRBV7-2 and TRBJ2-7, the complete variable domain is GAGVSQSPSNKVTEKGKDVELRCDPISGHTALYWYRQSLGQGLEFLIYFQGNSAPDKSGLPSDRFSAERTGGSVSTLTIQRTQQEDSAVYLCASSSSGSSYEQYFGPGTRLTVT.

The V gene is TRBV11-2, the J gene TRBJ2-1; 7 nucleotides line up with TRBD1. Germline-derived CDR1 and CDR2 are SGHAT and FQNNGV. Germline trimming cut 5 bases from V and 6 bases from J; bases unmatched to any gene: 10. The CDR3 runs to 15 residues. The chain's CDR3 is CASSPSTGYGNEQFF. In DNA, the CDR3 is TGTGCCAGCAGCCCCTCGACAGGGTACGGCAATGAGCAGTTCTTC.

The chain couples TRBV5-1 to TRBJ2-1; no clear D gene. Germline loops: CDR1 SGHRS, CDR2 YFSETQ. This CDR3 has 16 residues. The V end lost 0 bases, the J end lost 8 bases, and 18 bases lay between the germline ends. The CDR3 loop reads CASSLARQNSLDEQFF. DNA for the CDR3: TGCGCCAGCAGCTTGGCCCGGCAGAACTCTCTGGATGAGCAGTTCTTC.